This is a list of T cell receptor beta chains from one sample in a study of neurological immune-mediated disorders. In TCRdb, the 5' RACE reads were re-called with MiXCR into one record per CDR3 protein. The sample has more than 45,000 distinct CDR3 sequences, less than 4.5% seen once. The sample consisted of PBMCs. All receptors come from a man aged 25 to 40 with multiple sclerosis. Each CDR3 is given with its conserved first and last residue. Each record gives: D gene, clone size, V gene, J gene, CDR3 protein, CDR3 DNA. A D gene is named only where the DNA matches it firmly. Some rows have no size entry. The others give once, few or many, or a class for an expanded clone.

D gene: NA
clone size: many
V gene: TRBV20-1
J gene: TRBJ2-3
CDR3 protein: CSATRPNTDTQYF
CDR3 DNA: TGCAGTGCTACTCGACCTAACACAGATACGCAGTATTTT

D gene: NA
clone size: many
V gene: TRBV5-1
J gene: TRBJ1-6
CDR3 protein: CASSADSPSSYNSPLHF
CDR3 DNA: TGCGCCAGCAGCGCGGACAGCCCGAGCTCCTATAATTCACCCCTCCACTTT

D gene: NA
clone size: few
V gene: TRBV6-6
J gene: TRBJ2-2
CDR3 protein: CASSYSRGVGELFF
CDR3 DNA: TGTGCCAGCAGTTACTCGAGGGGGGTCGGGGAGCTGTTTTTT

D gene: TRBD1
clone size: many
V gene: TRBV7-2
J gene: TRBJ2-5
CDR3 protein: CASSFLTGVETQYF
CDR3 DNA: TGTGCCAGCAGCTTCCTGACAGGGGTCGAGACCCAGTACTTC

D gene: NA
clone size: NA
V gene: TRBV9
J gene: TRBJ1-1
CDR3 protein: CASRRGTHAFF
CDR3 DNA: TGTGCCAGCAGAAGAGGGACCCACGCTTTCTTT

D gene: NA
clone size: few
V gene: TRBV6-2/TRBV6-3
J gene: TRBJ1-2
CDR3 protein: CASSLDISNYGYTF
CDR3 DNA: TGTGCCAGCAGCCTCGACATATCTAACTATGGCTACACCTTC

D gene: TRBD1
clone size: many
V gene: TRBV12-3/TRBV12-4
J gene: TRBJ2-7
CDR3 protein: CASSLTGQRAYEQYF
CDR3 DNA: TGTGCCAGCAGTTTAACGGGACAGCGAGCCTACGAGCAGTACTTC

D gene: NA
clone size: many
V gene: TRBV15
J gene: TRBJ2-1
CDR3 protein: CATSRRDRAGSYNEQFF
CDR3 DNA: TGTGCCACCAGCAGACGGGACCGGGCGGGGTCCTACAATGAGCAGTTCTTC

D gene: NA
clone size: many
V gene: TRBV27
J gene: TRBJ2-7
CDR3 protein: CASSLRDGRFYEQYF
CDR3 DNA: TGTGCCAGCAGTTTACGGGACGGAAGGTTCTACGAGCAGTACTTC

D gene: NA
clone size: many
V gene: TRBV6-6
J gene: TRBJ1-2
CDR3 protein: CASRDGGNYGYTF
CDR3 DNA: TGTGCCAGCCGTGACGGGGGGAACTATGGCTACACCTTC

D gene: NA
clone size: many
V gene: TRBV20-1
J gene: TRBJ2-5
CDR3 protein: CSAVYGRPGSREETQYF
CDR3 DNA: TGCAGTGCCGTGTACGGGCGGCCAGGGTCAAGGGAAGAGACCCAGTACTTC

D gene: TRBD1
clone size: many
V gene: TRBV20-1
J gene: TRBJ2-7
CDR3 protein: CSARGRDRSTYEQYF
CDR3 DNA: TGCAGTGCTAGAGGCCGGGACAGGAGTACCTACGAGCAGTACTTC

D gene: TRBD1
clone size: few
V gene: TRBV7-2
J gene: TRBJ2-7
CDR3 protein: CASSYRQGAYEQYF
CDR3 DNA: TGTGCCAGCAGCTATAGACAGGGGGCCTACGAGCAGTACTTC

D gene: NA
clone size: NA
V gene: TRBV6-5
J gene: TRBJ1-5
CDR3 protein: CASSLSGFRPQNF
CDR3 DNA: TGTGCCAGCAGTTTATCAGGGTTTCGGCCCCAGAATTTT

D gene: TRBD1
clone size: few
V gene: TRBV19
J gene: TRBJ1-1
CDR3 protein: CASSIPTGERTEAFF
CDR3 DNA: TGTGCCAGTAGTATTCCGACAGGGGAGAGGACTGAAGCTTTCTTT

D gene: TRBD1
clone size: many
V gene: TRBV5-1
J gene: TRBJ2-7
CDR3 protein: CASSPDRGDEQYF
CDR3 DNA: TGCGCCAGCAGCCCGGACAGGGGCGACGAGCAGTACTTC

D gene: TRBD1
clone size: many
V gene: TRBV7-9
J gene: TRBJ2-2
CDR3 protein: CASSRQGARELFF
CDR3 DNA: TGTGCCAGCAGTCGACAGGGGGCAAGGGAGCTGTTTTTT

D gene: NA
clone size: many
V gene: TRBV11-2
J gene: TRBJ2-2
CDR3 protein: CASSLPRFTGELFF
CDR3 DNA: TGTGCCAGCAGCCTTCCCCGTTTCACCGGGGAGCTGTTTTTT

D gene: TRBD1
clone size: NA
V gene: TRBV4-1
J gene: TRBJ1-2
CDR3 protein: CASSQDFPGTGKDGYTF
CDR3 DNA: TGCGCCAGCAGCCAAGATTTCCCCGGGACAGGGAAGGATGGCTACACCTTC

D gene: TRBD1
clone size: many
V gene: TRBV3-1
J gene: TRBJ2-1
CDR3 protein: CASSLKGDRGNEQFF
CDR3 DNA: TGTGCCAGCAGCCTTAAGGGGGACAGGGGGAATGAGCAGTTCTTC

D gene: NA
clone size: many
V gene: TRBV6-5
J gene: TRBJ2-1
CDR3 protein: CASRNDNEQFF
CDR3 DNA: TGTGCCAGCAGAAACGACAATGAGCAGTTCTTC

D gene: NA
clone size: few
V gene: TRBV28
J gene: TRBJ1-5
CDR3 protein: CASNNNQPQHF
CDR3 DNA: TGTGCCAGCAATAACAATCAGCCCCAGCATTTT

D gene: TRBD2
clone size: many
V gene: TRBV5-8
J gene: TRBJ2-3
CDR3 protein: CASSPGLAVDTQYF
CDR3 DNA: TGTGCCAGCAGCCCGGGACTAGCGGTAGATACGCAGTATTTT

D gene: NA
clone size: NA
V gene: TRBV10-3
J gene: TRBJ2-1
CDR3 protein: CAISERPGPGNEQFF
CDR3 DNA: TGTGCCATCAGTGAGAGACCAGGTCCCGGCAATGAGCAGTTCTTC

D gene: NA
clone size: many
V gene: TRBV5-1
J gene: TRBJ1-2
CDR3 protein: CASSLGGSYGYTF
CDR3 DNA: TGCGCCAGCAGCTTGGGGGGTTCTTATGGCTACACCTTC

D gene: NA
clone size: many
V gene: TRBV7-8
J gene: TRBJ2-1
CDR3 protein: CASSPPGANYNEQFF
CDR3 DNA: TGTGCCAGCAGCCCCCCGGGGGCAAACTACAATGAGCAGTTCTTC

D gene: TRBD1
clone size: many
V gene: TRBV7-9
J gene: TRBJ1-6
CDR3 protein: CASSHGQGRSPLHF
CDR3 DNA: TGTGCCAGCAGCCACGGACAGGGTAGATCACCCCTCCACTTT